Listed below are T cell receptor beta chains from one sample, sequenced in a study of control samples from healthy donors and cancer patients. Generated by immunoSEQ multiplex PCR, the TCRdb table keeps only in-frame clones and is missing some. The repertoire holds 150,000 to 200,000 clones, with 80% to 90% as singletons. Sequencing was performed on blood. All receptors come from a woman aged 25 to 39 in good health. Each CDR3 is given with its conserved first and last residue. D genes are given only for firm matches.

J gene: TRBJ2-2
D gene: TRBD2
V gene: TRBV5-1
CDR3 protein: CASSHLAGAHTGELFF

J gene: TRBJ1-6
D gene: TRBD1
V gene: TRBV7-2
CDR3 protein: CASSARQGISPLHF

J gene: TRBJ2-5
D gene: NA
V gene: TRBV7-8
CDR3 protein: CASSILAGRTGETQYF

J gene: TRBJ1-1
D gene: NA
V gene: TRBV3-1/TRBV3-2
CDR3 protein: CASSQDRSSEAFF

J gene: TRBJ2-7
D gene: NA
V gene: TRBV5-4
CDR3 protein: CASSFSTGTSYEQYF

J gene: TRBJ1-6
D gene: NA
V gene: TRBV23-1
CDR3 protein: CASTPTQRGSPLHF

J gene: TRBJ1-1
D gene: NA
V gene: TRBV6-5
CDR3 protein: CASRYQNTEAFF

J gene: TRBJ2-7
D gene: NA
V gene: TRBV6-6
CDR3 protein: CASRQDYEQYF

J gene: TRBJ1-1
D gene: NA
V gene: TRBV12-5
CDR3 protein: CASGLTGNTEAFF

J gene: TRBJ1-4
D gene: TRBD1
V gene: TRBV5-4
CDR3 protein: CASSRQGNEKLFF

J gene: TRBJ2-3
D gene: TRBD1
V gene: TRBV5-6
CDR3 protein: CASRDRGSDTQYF

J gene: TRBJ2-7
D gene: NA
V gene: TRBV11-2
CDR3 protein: CASSVSLSEQYF

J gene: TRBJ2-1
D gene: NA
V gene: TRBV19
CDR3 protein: CASSQQGYNEQFF

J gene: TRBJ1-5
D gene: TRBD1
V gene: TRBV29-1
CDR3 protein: CSVLTGDGNQPQHF

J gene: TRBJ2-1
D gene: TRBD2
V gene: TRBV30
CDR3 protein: CAWSVGGYNEQFF

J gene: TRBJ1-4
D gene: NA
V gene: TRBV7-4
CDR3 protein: CASSLVRERQLVRTNEKLFF

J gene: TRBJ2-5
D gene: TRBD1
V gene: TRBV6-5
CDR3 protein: CASSHTGGSAETQYF

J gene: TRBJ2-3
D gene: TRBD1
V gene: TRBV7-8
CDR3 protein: CASIRGWVPTDTQYF

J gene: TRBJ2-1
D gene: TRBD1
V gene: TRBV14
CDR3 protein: CASSRGQGFYNEQFF

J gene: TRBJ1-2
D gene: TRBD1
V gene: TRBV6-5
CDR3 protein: CASGKRPGQGRGYTF

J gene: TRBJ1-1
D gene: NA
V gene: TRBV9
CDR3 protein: CASSVGMNTEAFF

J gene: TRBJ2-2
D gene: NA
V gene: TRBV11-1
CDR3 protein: CASSLAQTGELFF

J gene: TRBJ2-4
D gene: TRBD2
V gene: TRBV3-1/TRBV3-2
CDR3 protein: CASSLESGGLAKNIQYF

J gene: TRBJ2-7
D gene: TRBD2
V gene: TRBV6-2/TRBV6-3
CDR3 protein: CASTPGWLAGEKGEQYF

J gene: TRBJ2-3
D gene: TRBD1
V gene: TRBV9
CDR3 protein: CASSGQGSTDTQYF

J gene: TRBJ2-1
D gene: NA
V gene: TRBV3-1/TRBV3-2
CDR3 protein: CASTRLGGNEQFF

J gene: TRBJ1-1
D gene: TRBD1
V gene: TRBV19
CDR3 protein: CASSTAGGRNTEAFF

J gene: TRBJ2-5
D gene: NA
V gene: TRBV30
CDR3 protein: CAWSVTGEGETQYF

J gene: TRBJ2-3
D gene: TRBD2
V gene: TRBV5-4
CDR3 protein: CASSSTAGGLGDTQYF

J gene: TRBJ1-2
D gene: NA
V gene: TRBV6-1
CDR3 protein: CASSEAPGTMGGYTF

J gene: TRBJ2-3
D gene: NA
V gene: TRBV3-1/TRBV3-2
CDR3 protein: CASSQAVPGRTGFTDTQYF

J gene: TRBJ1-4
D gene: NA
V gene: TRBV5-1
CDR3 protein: CASSFGGAATNEKLFF

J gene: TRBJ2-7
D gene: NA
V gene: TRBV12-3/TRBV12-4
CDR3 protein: CASSLSRVGEQYF

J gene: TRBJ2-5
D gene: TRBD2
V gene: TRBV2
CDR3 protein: CASSERAGIQETQYF

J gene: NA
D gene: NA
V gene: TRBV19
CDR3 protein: CASSAGEQYF

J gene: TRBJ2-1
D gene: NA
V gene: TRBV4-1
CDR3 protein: CASSQERAGSKGGEQFF

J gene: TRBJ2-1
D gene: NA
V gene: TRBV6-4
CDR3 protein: CASSELGLGNEQFF

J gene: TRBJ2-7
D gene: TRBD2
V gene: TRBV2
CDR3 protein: CASSVGGISYEQYF

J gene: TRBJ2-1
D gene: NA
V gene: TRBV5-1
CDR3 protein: CASSLAGGPTYNEQFF

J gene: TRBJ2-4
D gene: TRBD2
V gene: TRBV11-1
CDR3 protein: CASTSPGGKNIQYF

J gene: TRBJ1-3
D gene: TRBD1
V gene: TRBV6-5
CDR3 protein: CASTPGGVGNTIYF

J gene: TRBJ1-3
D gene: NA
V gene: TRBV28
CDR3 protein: CASMSGNTIYF

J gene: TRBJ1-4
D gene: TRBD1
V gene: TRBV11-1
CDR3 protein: CASTFDRGQNEKLFF

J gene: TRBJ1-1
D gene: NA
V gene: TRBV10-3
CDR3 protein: CAIRDTDAEAFF

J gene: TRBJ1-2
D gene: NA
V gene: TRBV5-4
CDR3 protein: CASSFLGANYGYTF

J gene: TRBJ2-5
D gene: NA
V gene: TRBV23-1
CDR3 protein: CASSRPTRVLGIATQYF

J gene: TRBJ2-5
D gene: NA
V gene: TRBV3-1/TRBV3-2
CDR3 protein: CASSPTMAPRETQYF

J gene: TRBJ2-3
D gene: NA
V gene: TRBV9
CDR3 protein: CASSVGSDTQYF

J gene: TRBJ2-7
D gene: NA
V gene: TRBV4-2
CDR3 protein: CASSQYLSYEQYF

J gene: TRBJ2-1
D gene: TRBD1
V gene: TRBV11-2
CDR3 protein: CASSSWDRGHNEQFF

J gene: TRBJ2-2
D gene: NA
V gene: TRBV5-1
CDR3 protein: CASSWALQGGTGELFF

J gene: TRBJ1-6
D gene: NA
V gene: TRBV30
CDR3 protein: CAWSVGLRNNSPLHF

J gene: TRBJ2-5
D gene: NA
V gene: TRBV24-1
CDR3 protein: CATSGAGLAETQYF

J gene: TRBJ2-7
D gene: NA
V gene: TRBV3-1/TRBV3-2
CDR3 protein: CASSGPGSYEQYF

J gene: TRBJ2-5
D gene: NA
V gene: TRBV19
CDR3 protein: CASSLLGQTETQYF